The clone carrying this TCR beta chain was counted many times. Its antigen is undetermined. The data belong to a study of regulatory T cells in long-lasting Graves disease. CDR3-region Arm-PCR and iRepertoire HTBI primers produced the TCR beta libraries. TCRdb ran MiXCR on the multiplex PCR reads and lists one entry per CDR3 protein. Among roughly 510,000 distinct CDR3 sequences listed, 15% to 20% were seen once. Trimming took 3 bases from V and 7 from J, leaving 16 bases between them. This CDR3 is built from 14 residues. Germline V gene sequence: CDR1 KGHSH, CDR2 LQKENI. General study results and limits: Patients whose Graves' disease persisted exhibited lower TCR diversity than those newly diagnosed.

This sample's time point: newly diagnosed GD, antithyroid drugs for less than 3 months. Construction of the TCR library relied on RNA isolated from PBMCs. Investigators report Graves' disease was diagnosed under American Thyroid Association guidelines. These data were also reused for a study on T cells in Graves' hyperthyroidism and ophthalmopathy.

Source: peripheral blood mononuclear cells (PBMCs), taken at new diagnosis, from a patient treated with antithyroid drugs. The chain employs TRBV18 and TRBJ2-7; D uncertain. The source of this sequence is a man between 18 and 29 years old with Graves disease. The CDR3, as DNA: TGTGCCAGCTCACCGGTGACACGGTACGGAGAGCAGTACTTC. Amino acid sequence: CASSPVTRYGEQYF.